This T cell receptor (beta chain) is drawn from a study of blood T cell repertoires in COVID-19 (dated by TCRdb to 2020 to 2022). About the full investigation: Collaborator samples came from the United States, Italy and Spain and covered acute and convalescent phases of COVID-19. The material from the prospective study consisted of cDNA or gDNA derived from T cells, B-cell-depleted T cells, or PBMCs. Deeply sampled blood TCRbeta repertoires from subjects exposed to, actively infected with, or recovered from COVID-19 were included in the dataset. The repertoires were released in a freely available public database intended as a resource for research on the immune response to SARS-CoV-2. Samples came from the ongoing ImmuneRACE study (first 160 participants) plus 1,254 subjects from 6 global collaborators. Sample metadata almost always included a de-identified subject ID, COVID-19 status, age in years and sex. Where available, HLA class I and class II types were taken from metadata supplied by the sample provider and were not determined by assay-based typing.

To note about this clone: What this receptor recognizes is not known. Base qualities are not recorded, but no much larger clone differs from it by a single base.

TCRbeta CDR3 regions were amplified from genomic DNA by means of the immunoSEQ Assay, a bias-controlled multiplex PCR. The authors processed their data as follows. Within the assay, amplification of reference gene primers was used to estimate how many nucleated cells each sample contained. To quantify the absolute abundance of each unique TCRbeta CDR3 rearrangement, sequence reads were collapsed and filtered. Productive Simpson clonality was computed per sample as the square root of Simpson's diversity index over productive rearrangements. TCRdb mirrors the immuneACCESS table, restricted to in-frame sequences. Some clones are absent from its copies; in checked studies, under half trace to an unresolved V gene, and the reason for the others is unknown. V, J and clone size reflect that table, while D and trimming were determined from the DNA. In this sample the table shows tens of thousands of clones, about 85% of which occur a single time. The ten largest clones add up to about 3.4% of the sample.

The CDR3 sequence holds 15 residues, the cysteine and phenylalanine included. Just CDR3 DNA is preserved here, 45 bases in frame from base 1. From the germline V gene (reference sequence), CDR1 is GTSNPN and CDR2 is SVGIG. V loses 3 bases at its end and J loses 5 bases; junction bases beyond the gene matches: 10. Whole blood was collected in K2EDTA tubes by collaborating institutions according to the institutions' own protocols. For TCRbeta analysis, collaborators shipped samples as frozen whole blood, isolated PBMCs, or DNA extracted from either of those sample types. Overall study outcomes, separate from this receptor: The quantity of clinical and demographic metadata differed by source and by participant and was supplied without curation.

The chain employs TRBV30 and TRBJ2-1; 7 bases in the middle match TRBD2. The sequenced sample was peripheral blood. This receptor was identified in a man aged 45-60 years with acute or convalescent COVID-19. The CDR3 protein: CAWSPGASGNNEQFF. The DNA sequence follows: TGTGCCTGGAGCCCTGGGGCTAGCGGAAACAATGAGCAGTTCTTC.